Many counts were recorded for the clone carrying this TCR beta chain. What it binds is not known. The data are from a study of glioma-infiltrating T cells. Broader study findings: Gliomas, especially low-grade, showed above-expected tissue-blood divergence; non-neoplastic patients showed below.

CDR3 length equals 13 residues. CDR1 and CDR2 from the germline V gene are KGHDR and SFDVKD. Trimming pared 3 bases from V and 0 bases from J, leaving 4 bases between. The iRepertoire nested amplicon-rescue multiplex PCR amplified TCR alpha and beta CDR3s from RNA. Tissue mRNA or PBMC total RNA, about 85-400 ng, went into one-step reverse transcription and amplification. TCRdb independently ran MiXCR on the multiplex PCR reads; one entry per CDR3 protein. There are under 200,000 distinct CDR3 sequences in the sample; around 40% occur only once, and roughly 5.2% lies in the top ten. What was sequenced was glioma tissue, nonneoplastic brain tissue, or PBMCs (not recorded which). This chain links TRBV24-1 with TRBJ1-2; D is uncertain. The TCR was taken from a human donor with low-grade glioma or glioblastoma, undergoing nonglioma brain surgery, or in good health (not recorded which). The DNA of the CDR3 is TGTGCCACCAGTGATGGTGCTAACTATGGCTACACCTTC. Translating it yields CATSDGANYGYTF.